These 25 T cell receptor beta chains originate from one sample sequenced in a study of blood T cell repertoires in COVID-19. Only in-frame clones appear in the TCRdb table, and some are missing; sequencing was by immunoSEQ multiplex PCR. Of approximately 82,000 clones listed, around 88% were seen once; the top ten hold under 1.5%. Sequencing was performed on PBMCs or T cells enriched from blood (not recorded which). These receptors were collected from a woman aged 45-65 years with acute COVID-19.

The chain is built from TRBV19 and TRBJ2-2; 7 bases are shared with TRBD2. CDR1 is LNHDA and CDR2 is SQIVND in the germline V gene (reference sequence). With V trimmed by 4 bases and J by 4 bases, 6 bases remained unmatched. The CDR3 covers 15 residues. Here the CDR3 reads CASSTRSSGTGELFF. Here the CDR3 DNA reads TGTGCCAGTAGTACCCGCTCTAGCGGCACCGGGGAGCTGTTTTTT.

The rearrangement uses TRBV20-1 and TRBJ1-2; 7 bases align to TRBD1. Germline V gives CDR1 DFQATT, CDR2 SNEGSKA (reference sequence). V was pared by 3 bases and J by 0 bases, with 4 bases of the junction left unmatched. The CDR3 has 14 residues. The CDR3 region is CSASMDRPNYGYTF. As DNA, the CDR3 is TGCAGTGCTAGTATGGACAGGCCTAACTATGGCTACACCTTC.

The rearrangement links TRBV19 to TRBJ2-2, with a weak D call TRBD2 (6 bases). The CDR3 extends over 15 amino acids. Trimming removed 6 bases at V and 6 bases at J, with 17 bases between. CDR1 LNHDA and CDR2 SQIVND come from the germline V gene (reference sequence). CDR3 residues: CASSYRRGSSGELFF. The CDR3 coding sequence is TGTGCCAGTAGCTATCGGCGGGGTTCATCCGGGGAGCTGTTTTTT.

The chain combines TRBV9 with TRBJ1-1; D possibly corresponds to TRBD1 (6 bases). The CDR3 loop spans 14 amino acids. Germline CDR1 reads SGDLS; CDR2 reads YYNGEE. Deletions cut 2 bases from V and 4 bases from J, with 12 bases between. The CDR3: CASSVQDRGTEAFF. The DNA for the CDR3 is TGTGCCAGCAGCGTCCAGGACAGAGGCACTGAAGCTTTCTTT.

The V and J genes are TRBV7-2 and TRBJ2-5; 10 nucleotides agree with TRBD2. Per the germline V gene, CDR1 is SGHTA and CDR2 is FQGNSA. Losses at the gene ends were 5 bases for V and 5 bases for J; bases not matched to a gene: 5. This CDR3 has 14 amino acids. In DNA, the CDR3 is TGTGCCAGCAGCCCAACTAGCGGGACCGAGACCCAGTACTTC. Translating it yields CASSPTSGTETQYF.

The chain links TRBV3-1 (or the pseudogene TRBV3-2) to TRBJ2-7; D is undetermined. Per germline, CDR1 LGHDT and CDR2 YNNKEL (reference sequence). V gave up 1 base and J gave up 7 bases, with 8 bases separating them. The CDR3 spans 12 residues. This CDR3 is CASSQGRVEQYF. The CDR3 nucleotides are TGTGCCAGCAGCCAAGGTCGGGTAGAGCAGTACTTC.

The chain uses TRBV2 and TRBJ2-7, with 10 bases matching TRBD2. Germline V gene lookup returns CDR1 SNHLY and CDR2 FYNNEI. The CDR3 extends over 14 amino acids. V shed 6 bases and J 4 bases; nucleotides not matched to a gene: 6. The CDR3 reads CASRALAGRYEQYF. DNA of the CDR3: TGTGCCAGCAGGGCACTAGCGGGAAGGTACGAGCAGTACTTC.

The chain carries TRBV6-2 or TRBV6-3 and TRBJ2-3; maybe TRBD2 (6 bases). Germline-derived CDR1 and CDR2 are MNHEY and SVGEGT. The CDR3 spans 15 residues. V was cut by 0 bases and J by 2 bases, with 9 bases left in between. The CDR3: CASSYSREYTDTQYF. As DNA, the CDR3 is TGTGCCAGCAGTTACTCTCGGGAGTACACAGATACGCAGTATTTT.

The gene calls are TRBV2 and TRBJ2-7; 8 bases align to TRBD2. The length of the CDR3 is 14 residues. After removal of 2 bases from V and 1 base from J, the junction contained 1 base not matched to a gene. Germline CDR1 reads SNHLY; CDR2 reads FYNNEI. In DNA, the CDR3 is TGTGCCAGCAGTGAACGGGGGGGATCCTACGAGCAGTACTTC. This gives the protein CASSERGGSYEQYF.

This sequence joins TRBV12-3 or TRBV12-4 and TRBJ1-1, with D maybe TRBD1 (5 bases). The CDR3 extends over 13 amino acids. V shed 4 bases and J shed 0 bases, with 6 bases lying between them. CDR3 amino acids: CASSYRLNTEAFF. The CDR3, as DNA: TGTGCCAGCAGTTACAGGCTGAACACTGAAGCTTTCTTT.

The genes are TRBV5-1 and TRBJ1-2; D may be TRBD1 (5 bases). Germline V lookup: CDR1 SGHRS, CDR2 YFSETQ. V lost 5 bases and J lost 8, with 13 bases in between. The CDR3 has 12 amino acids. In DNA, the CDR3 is TGCGCCAGCAGTGACAGTCTAGGCGGCTACACCTTC. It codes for CASSDSLGGYTF.

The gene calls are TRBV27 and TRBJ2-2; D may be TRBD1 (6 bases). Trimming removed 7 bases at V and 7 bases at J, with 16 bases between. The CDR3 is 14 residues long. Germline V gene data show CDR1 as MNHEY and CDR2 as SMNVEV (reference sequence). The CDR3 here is CASTDQGFGGELFF. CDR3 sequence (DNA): TGTGCCAGCACCGATCAGGGGTTTGGCGGGGAGCTGTTTTTT.

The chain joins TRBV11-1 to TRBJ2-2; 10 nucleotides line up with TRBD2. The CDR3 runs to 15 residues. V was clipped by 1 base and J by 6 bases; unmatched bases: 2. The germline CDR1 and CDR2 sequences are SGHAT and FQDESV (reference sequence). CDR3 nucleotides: TGTGCCAGCAGCTTAGAAGGGACTAGCGCCGGGGAGCTGTTTTTT. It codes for CASSLEGTSAGELFF.

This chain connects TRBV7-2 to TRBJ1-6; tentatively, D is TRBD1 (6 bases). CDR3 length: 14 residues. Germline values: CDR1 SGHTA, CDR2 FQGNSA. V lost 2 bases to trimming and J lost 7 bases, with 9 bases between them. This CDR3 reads CASSLIRGNSPLHF. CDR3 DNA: TGTGCCAGCAGCTTAATCAGGGGCAATTCACCCCTCCACTTT.

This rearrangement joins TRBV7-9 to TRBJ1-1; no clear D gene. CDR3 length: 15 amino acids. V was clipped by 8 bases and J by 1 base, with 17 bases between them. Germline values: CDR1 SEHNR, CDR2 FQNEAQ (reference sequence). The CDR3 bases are TGTGCCAGCCACGGGTCGGCAAGAAAGAACACTGAAGCTTTCTTT. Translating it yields CASHGSARKNTEAFF.

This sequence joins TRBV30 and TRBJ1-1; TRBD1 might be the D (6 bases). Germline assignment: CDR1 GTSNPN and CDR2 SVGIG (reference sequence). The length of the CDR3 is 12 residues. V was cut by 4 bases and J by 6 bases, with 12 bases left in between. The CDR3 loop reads CAWIRGVPEAFF. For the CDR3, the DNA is TGTGCCTGGATCAGGGGTGTGCCTGAAGCTTTCTTT.

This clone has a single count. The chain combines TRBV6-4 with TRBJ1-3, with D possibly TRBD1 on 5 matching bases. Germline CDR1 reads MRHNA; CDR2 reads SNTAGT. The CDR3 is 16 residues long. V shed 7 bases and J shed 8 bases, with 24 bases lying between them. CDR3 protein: CASTLRGEGSKDTIYF. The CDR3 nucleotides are TGTGCCAGCACCCTGCGAGGGGAGGGCTCTAAGGACACCATATATTTT.

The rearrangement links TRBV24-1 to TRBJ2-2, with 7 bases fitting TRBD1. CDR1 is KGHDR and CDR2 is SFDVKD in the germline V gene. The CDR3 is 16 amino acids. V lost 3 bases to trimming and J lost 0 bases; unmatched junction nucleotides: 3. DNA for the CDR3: TGTGCCACCAGTGATAGGACAGGAGCGAACACCGGGGAGCTGTTTTTT. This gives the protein CATSDRTGANTGELFF.

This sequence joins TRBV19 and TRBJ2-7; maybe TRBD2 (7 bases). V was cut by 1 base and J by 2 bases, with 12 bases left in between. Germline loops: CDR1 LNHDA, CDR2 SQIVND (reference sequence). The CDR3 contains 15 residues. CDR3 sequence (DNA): TGTGCCAGTAGTATAGGAACGGGGGGCCCCTACGAGCAGTACTTC. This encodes CASSIGTGGPYEQYF.

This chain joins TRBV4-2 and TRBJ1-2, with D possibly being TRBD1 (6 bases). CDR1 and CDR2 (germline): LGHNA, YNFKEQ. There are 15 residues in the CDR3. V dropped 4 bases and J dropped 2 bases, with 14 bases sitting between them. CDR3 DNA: TGTGCCAGCAGCCCGGGACAAGAACAAAACTATGGCTACACCTTC. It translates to CASSPGQEQNYGYTF.

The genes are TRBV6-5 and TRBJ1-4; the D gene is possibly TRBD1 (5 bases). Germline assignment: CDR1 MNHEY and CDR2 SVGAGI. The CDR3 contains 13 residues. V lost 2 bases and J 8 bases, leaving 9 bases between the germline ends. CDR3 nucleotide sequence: TGTGCCAGCAGTTACAGGGGTGGCGAAAAACTGTTTTTT. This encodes CASSYRGGEKLFF.

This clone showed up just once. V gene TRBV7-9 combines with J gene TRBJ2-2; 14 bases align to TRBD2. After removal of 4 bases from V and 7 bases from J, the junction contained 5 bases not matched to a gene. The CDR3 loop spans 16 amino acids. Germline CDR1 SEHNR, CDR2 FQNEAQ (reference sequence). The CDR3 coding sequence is TGTGCCAGCAGCTCGGGACTAGCGGGAGTCCTCGGGGAGCTGTTTTTT. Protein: CASSSGLAGVLGELFF.

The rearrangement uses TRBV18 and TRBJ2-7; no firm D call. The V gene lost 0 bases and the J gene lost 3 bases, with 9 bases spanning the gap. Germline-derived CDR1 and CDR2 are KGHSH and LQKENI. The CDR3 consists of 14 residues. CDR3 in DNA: TGTGCCAGCTCACCACCGAGGTCTGGCTACGAGCAGTACTTC. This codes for CASSPPRSGYEQYF.

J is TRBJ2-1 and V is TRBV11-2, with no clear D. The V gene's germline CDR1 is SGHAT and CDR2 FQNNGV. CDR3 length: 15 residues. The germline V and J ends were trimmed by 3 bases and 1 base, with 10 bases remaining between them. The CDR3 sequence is CASSFTSQSYNEQFF. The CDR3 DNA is TGTGCCAGCAGCTTTACCTCACAGTCCTACAATGAGCAGTTCTTC.

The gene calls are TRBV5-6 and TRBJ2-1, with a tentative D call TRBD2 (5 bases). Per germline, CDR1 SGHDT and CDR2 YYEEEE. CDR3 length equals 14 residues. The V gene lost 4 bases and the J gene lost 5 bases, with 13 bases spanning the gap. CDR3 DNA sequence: TGTGCCAGCAGCCGTCGGGGTTTCGACAATGAGCAGTTCTTC. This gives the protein CASSRRGFDNEQFF.